This T cell receptor (beta chain) stems from a study of T cells in Graves' hyperthyroidism and ophthalmopathy. Points from the study as a whole: Blood also contained most expanded thyroid clonotypes above 0.001.

Diagnostic assessment was based on clinical symptoms, serum thyroxine and TRAb, thyroid ultrasound and orbital computed tomography. Worth noting for this clonotype: Its antigen is currently unknown.

RNA transcripts were the template for amplifying TCR beta CDR3 regions. First-round RT-PCR targeting the TCR CDR3 was performed with the HTBI primer set. One entry per CDR3 protein results from TCRdb running MiXCR on the multiplex PCR reads. The sample shows about 420,000 distinct CDR3 sequences, around 13% of them seen only once. Input material: blood. This TCR was recovered from a woman aged 18-29 years with Graves' hyperthyroidism.

This CDR3 is CAISQGRSNEKLFF. CDR3 bases: TGTGCCATCAGTCAGGGTCGGTCTAATGAAAAACTGTTTTTT. The chain employs TRBV10-3 and TRBJ1-4, with D perhaps TRBD1 (5 bases). V lost 5 bases and J lost 3, with 10 bases in between. The germline V gene has CDR1 ENHRY and CDR2 SYGVKD. The CDR3 is made up of 14 amino acids.